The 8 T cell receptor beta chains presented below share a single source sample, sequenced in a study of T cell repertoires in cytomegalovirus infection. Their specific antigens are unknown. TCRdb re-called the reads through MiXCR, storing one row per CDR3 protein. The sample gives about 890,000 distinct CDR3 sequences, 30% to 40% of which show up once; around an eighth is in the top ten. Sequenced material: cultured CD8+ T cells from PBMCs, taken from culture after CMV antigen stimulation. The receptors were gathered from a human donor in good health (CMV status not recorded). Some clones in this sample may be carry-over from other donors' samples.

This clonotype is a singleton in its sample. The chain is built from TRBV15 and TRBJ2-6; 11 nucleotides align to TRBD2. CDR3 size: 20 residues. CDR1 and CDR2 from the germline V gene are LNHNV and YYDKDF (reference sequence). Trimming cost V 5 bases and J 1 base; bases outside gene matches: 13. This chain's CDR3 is CATSSGSLAGGVSGANVLTF. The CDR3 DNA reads TGTGCCACCAGCTCCGGGTCGCTAGCGGGGGGAGTTTCTGGGGCCAACGTCCTGACTTTC.

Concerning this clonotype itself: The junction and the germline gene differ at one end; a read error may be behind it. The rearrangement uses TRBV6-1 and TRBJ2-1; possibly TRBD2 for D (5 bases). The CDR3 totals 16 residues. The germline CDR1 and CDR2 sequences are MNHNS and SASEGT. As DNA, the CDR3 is TGTGCCAACAGTGAAGCGTACGGGGAGACTTACAATGAGCAGTTCTTC. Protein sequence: CANSEAYGETYNEQFF.

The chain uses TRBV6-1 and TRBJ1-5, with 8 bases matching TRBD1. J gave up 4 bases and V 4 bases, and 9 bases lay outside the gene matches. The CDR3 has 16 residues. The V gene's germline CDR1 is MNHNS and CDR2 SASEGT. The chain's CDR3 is CASSADGQGLNQPQHF. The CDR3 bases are TGTGCCAGCAGTGCCGATGGACAGGGCCTTAATCAGCCCCAGCATTTT.

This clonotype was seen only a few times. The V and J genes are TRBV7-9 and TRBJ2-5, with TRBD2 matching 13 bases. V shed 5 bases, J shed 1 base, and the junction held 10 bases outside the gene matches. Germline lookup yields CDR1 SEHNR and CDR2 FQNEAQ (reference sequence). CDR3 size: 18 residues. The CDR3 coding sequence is TGTGCCAGCAGCGACGACAAACTAGCGGGGGGGGTCCAAGAGACCCAGTACTTC. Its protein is CASSDDKLAGGVQETQYF.

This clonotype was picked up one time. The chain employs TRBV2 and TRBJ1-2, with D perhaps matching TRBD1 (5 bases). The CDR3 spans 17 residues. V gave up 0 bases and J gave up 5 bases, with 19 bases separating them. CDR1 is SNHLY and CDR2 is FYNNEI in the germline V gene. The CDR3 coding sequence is TGTGCCAGCAGTGAAGCGGACAACATGATGACCTTTTATGGCTACACCTTC. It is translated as CASSEADNMMTFYGYTF.

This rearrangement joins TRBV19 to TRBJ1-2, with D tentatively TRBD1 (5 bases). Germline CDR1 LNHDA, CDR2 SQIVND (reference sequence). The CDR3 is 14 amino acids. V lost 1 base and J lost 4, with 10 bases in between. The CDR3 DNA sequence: TGTGCCAGTAGTATAGGGGGGATCGGCTATGGCTACACCTTC. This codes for CASSIGGIGYGYTF.

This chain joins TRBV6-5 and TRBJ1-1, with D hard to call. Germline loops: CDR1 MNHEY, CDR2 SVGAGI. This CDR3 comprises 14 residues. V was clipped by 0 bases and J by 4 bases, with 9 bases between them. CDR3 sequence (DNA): TGTGCCAGCAGTTACTCGAGGGTGGGCACTGAAGCTTTCTTT. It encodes CASSYSRVGTEAFF.

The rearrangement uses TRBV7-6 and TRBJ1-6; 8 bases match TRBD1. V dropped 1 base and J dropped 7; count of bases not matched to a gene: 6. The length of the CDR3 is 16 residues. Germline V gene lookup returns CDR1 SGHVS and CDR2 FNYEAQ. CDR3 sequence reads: CASSLEQGGNNSPLHF. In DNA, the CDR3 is TGTGCCAGCAGCTTAGAACAGGGGGGAAACAATTCACCCCTCCACTTT.